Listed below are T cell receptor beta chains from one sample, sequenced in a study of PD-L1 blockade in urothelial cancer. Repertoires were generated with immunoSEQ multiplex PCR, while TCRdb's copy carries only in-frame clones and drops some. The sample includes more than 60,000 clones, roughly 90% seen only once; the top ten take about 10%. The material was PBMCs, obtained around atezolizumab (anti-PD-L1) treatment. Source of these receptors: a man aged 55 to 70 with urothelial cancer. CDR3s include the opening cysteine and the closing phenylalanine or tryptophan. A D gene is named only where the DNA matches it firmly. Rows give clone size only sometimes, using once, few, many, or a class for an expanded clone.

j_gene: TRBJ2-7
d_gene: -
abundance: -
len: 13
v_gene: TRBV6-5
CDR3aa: CASSPGPSYEQYF
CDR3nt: TGTGCCAGCAGTCCAGGGCCGTCCTACGAGCAGTACTTC

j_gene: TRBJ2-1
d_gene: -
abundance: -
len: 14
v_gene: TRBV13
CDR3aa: CASSRLGAGNEQFF
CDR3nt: TGTGCCAGCAGCCGTCTAGGAGCCGGCAATGAGCAGTTCTTC

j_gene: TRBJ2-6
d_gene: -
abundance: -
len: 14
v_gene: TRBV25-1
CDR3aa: CASSGLSGANVLTF
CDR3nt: TGTGCCAGCAGCGGACTGTCTGGGGCCAACGTCCTGACTTTC

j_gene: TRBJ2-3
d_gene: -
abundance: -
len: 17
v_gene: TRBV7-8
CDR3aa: CASSLASGSDSTDTQYF
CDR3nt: TGTGCCAGCAGCTTGGCCTCGGGTAGCGATAGCACAGATACGCAGTATTTT

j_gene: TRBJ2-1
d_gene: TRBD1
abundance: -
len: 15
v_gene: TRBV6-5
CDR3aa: CASNSPGQAYNEQFF
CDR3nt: TGTGCCAGCAACAGCCCGGGACAGGCATACAATGAGCAGTTCTTC

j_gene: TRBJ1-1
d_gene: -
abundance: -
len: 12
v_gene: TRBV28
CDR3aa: CASRGGVPEAFF
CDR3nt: TGTGCCAGCAGGGGGGGGGTGCCTGAAGCTTTCTTT

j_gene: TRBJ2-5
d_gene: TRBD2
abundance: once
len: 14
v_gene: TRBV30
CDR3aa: CAWSGGGGQETQYF
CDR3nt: TGTGCCTGGAGTGGCGGGGGGGGTCAAGAGACCCAGTACTTC

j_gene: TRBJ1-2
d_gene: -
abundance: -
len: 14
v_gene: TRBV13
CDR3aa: CASSLDTGKVGYTF
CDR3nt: TGTGCCAGCAGCTTAGATACAGGGAAGGTTGGCTACACCTTC

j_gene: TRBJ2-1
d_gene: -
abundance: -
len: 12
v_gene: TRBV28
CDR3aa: CASTAFANEQFF
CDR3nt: TGTGCCAGCACAGCGTTCGCCAATGAGCAGTTCTTC

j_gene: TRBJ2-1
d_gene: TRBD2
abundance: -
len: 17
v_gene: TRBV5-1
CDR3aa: CASSLVFGGGVLNEQFF
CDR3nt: TGCGCCAGCAGCTTGGTGTTCGGCGGGGGGGTTTTGAATGAGCAGTTCTTC

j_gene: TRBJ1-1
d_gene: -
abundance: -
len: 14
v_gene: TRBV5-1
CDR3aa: CASRTDGSSTEAFF
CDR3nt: TGCGCCAGCAGAACCGACGGGAGTAGCACTGAAGCTTTCTTT

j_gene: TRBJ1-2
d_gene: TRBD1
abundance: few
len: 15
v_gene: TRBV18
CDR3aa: CASSTGQANLGGYTF
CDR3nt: TGTGCCAGCTCAACGGGACAGGCAAATCTAGGAGGCTACACCTTC

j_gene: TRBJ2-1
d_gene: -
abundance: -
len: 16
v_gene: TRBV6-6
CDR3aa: CASSPPGAPIYNEQFF
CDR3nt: TGTGCCAGCAGTCCCCCGGGAGCGCCGATTTACAATGAGCAGTTCTTC

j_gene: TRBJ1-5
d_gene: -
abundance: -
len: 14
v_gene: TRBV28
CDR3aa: CASSLSDSAKPQHF
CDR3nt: TGTGCCAGCAGTTTATCGGACAGCGCAAAGCCCCAGCATTTT

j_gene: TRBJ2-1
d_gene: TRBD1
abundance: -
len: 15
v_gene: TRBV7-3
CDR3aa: CASSLGTGGFIEQFF
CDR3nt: TGTGCCAGCAGCTTAGGGACAGGGGGCTTTATTGAGCAGTTCTTC

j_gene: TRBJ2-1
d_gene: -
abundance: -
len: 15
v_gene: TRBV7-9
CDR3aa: CASSLGAAEGFEQFF
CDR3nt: TGTGCCAGCAGCTTAGGGGCAGCCGAAGGATTTGAGCAGTTCTTC

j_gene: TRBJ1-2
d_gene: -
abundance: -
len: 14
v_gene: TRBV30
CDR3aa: CARNSGGGDYGYTF
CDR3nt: TGTGCCCGAAACTCCGGGGGGGGTGACTATGGCTACACCTTC

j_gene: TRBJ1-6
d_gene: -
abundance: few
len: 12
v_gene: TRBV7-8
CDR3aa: CASGTRNSPLHF
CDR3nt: TGTGCCAGCGGTACGAGGAATTCACCCCTCCACTTT

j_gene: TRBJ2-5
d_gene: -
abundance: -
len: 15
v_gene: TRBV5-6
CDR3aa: CASSGIALGGETQYF
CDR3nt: TGTGCCAGCAGCGGAATAGCTCTGGGAGGAGAGACCCAGTACTTC

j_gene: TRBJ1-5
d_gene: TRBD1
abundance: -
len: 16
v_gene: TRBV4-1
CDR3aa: CASSQATGLSNQPQHF
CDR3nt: TGCGCCAGCAGCCAAGCGACAGGGCTTAGCAATCAGCCCCAGCATTTT

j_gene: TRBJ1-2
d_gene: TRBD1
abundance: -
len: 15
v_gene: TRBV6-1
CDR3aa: CASSVGTGGGYGYTF
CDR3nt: TGTGCCAGCAGTGTTGGGACAGGGGGCGGCTATGGCTACACCTTC

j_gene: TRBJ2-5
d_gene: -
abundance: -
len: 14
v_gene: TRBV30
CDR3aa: CAWSVPGRGETQYF
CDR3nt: TGTGCCTGGAGTGTACCCGGCAGGGGAGAGACCCAGTACTTC

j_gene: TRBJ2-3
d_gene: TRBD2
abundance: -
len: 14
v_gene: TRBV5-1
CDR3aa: CASSPGLDADTQYF
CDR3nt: TGCGCCAGCAGCCCGGGACTAGATGCAGATACGCAGTATTTT

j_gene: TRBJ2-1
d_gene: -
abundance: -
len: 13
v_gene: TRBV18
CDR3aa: CASSRAERNEQFF
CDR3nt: TGTGCCAGCTCACGGGCTGAGCGGAATGAGCAGTTCTTC

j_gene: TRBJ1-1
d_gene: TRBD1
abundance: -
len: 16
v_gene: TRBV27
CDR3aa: CASSYRGTGMNTEAFF
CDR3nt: TGTGCCAGCAGCTACCGCGGGACAGGGATGAACACTGAAGCTTTCTTT

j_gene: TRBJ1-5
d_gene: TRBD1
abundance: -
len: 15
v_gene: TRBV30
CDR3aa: CAWSLRDRWNQPQHF
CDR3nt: TGTGCCTGGAGTCTCCGGGACAGGTGGAATCAGCCCCAGCATTTT

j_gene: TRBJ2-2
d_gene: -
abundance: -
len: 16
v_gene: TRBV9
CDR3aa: CASSPRTGANTGELFF
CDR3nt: TGTGCCAGCAGCCCTCGGACCGGGGCGAACACCGGGGAGCTGTTTTTT

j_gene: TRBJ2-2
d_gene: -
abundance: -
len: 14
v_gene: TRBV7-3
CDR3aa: CASSSTRNTGELFF
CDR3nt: TGTGCCAGCAGCTCTACTAGAAACACCGGGGAGCTGTTTTTT

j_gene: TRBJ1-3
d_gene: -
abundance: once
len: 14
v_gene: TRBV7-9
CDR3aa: CASRGGPSGNTIYF
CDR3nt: TGTGCCAGCCGCGGGGGTCCTTCCGGAAACACCATATATTTT